This TCR beta chain was sequenced for a study of blood T cell repertoires in COVID-19 (TCRdb year 2020). Turning to the overall study: Samples from collaborators originated in the United States, Italy and Spain and spanned both the acute and convalescent phases of COVID-19. The prospective study material was composed of cDNA or gDNA derived from T cells, B-cell-depleted T cells, or PBMCs. The dataset comprised deeply sampled blood TCRbeta repertoires from subjects exposed to, actively infected with, or recovered from COVID-19. The repertoires were made available in a free public database intended to serve as a resource for research on the immune response to SARS-CoV-2. The samples were drawn from two sources: the first 160 participants of the ongoing ImmuneRACE study, and 1,000 to 1,500 subjects contributed by 6 global collaborators. The sample metadata nearly always contained a de-identified subject ID, COVID-19 status, age in years and sex. HLA class I and class II types, where available, came from metadata supplied by the sample provider rather than from assay-based typing. Summary of the overall study and its limitations: The quantity of clinical and demographic metadata differed by source and by participant and was supplied without curation.

This clone was detected only once. Its antigen specificity is not known. Nothing much larger sits one base from this clone, and base qualities are not available. The collaborating institutions used their own protocols to collect whole blood in K2EDTA tubes. Collaborator samples were shipped for TCRbeta analysis as frozen whole blood, isolated PBMCs, or DNA extracted from either sample type. The immunoSEQ Assay, a bias-controlled multiplex PCR, was used to amplify TCRbeta CDR3 regions from genomic DNA. Per the authors' processing: The number of nucleated cells in each sample was estimated by amplification of reference gene primers within the assay. To quantify the absolute abundance of each unique TCRbeta CDR3 rearrangement, sequence reads were collapsed and filtered. For each sample, productive Simpson clonality was calculated as the square root of Simpson's diversity index across productive rearrangements. What TCRdb holds here is the immuneACCESS table cut down to in-frame rearrangements. Part of the clones is not present; checked against another copy, under half of the missing clones reflect an unresolved V gene, and the others are unexplained. V and J calls and clone size are given by that table; D and trimming were obtained from the DNA. In this sample the table shows over 200,000 clones, roughly 94% of which occur a single time. Together, the top ten hold under 1.5% of the sample.

V loses 6 bases, J loses 0 bases, and the germline ends lie 15 bases apart. Via the germline V gene, CDR1 is MDHEN and CDR2 SYDVKM. The CDR3 spans 16 residues, from the cysteine through the phenylalanine. The entry retains the CDR3 DNA only, 48 bases that are in frame from base 1. The material sequenced was peripheral blood. This chain joins TRBV28 to TRBJ1-5; a confident D gene designation cannot be given. This receptor was identified in a man aged 25 to 45 with acute or convalescent COVID-19. The bases read TGTGCCAGCAGCCTCGCGACATCTCCTAGCAATCAGCCCCAGCATTTT. Its translation reads: CASSLATSPSNQPQHF.